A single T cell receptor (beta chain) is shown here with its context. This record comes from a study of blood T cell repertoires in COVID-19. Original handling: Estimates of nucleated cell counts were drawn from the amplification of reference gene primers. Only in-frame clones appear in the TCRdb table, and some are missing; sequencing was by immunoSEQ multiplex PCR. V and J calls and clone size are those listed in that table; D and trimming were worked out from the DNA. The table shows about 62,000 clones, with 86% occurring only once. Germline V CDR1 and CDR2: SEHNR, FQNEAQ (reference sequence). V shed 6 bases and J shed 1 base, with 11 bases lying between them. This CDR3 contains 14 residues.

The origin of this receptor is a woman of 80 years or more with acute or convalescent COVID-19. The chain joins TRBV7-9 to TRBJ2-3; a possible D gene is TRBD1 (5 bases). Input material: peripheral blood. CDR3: CASRALGGTDTQYF. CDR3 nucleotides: TGTGCCAGCAGGGCCCTAGGGGGCACAGATACGCAGTATTTT.